This T cell receptor beta chain was obtained from a study of CD8+ T cells in alopecia areata. Treatment in this sample: oral pan-JAK inhibitor, 5-10 mg twice daily. With regard to this clone: Its matching antigen is unknown.

The study's findings and limits: Among the 100 top clones, expanded CD8+ clones, like scalp clonality, were significantly decreased by tofacitinib. Alopecia totalis/universalis scalp especially showed more expanded CD8+ clones than normal scalp. Scalp data also include sequences from resident alphabeta T cells of normal skin.

In each case, RNA was isolated and then reverse transcribed into cDNA as the sequencing template. Clones were read by immunoSEQ multiplex PCR, and TCRdb kept only the in-frame ones, dropping some. The table records over 150,000 clones, about 53% of them present only once. Trimming took off 5 bases at V and 4 bases at J, with 16 bases between the two ends. Germline V CDR1 and CDR2: SGDLS, YYNGEE. The CDR3 loop spans 15 amino acids. The material sequenced was CD8+ T cells sorted from blood, taken at week 24, from a patient treated with tofacitinib. The origin of this receptor is a human donor with alopecia areata. V usage is TRBV9 and J usage is TRBJ2-1, with a tentative D call TRBD1 (8 bases). For the CDR3, the DNA is TGTGCCAGCAGGCGGGGGCAGGGGGCTTACAATGAGCAGTTCTTC. Translation gives CASRRGQGAYNEQFF. The variable domain in full, completed from reference TRBV9 and TRBJ2-1, reads DSGVTQTPKHLITATGQRVTLRCSPRSGDLSVYWYQQSLDQGLQFLIQYYNGEERAKGNILERFSAQQFPDLHSELNLSSLELGDSALYFCASRRGQGAYNEQFFGPGTRLTVL.